The clone carrying this TCR beta chain was counted between two and nine times. The antigen is unknown. The ends lost 0 bases at V and 9 bases at J; junction bases unmatched: 9. Germline assignment: CDR1 LGHDT and CDR2 YNNKEL (reference sequence). The CDR3 runs to 17 residues. Two oligonucleotides, mixed equimolar, formed the beta constant-region primer covering TRBC1 and TRBC2. Nested alpha and beta constant-region primers with the SP2 primer drove four PCR rounds on ligated cDNA. Each CDR3 protein gets one entry after TCRdb re-called the UMI-ligation and nested PCR reads with MiXCR. The sample includes 120,000 to 150,000 distinct CDR3 sequences, approximately 20% of them seen just once. This sample was included in a study of naive and memory T cell subsets. Study-wide points: RNA-based TCR counts may shift with T cell activation and differentiation. Naive repertoires, especially CD8, held a few larger clonotypes, possibly memory cells re-expressing CD45RA. From naive to CM, EM and EMRA, diversity decreased and Gini increased.

Source material: naive CD8+ T cells from blood. The chain joins TRBV3-1 to TRBJ2-1, with 12 bases lining up with TRBD2. The TCR was taken from a human donor in good health. The CDR3 DNA sequence: TGTGCCAGCAGCCAAGATCGACTAGCGGGAGTATTAGGTGAGCAGTTCTTC. Translation: CASSQDRLAGVLGEQFF.